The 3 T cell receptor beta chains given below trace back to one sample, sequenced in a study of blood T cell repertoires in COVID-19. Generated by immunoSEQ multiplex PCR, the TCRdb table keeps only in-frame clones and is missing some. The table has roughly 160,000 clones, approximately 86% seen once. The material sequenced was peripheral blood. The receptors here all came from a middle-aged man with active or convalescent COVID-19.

In nucleotides, the CDR3 is TGTGCCAGCAGCGGGGCAGGGGGTGAGACCCAGTACTTC. It is translated as CASSGAGGETQYF. V gene TRBV21-1 combines with J gene TRBJ2-5; the table gives TRBD1 as D, unverified against the DNA. TRBV21-1 is a pseudogene. CDR3 length: 13 amino acids.

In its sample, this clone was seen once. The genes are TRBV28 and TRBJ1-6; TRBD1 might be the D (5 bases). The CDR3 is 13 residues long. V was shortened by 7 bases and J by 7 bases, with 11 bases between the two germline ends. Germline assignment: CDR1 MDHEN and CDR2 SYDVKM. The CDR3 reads CASIEGANSPLHF. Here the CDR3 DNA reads TGTGCCAGCATAGAAGGGGCGAATTCACCCCTCCACTTT.

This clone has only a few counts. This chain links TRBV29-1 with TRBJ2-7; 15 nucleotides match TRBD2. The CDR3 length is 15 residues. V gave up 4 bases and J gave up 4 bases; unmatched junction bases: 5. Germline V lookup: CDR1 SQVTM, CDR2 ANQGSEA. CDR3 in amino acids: CSVGTSGRARYEQYF. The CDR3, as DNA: TGCAGCGTTGGGACTAGCGGGAGGGCCAGGTACGAGCAGTACTTC.